This paragraph covers one T cell receptor beta chain sequence. Repertoires were generated with immunoSEQ multiplex PCR, while TCRdb's copy carries only in-frame clones and drops some. Of approximately 110,000 clones listed, approximately 90% are singletons. This specimen belongs to a study of control samples from healthy donors and cancer patients. Looked up from germline, CDR1 is LNHDA and CDR2 is SQIVND (reference sequence). The CDR3 has 15 residues. Unmatched junction bases numbered 10, after V lost 7 bases and J lost 1 base. This clonotype was obtained from a human donor in good health. The donor label of this sample is uncertain. The sequenced sample consisted of blood. The J gene is TRBJ2-7, the V gene TRBV19; 7 bases fit TRBD2. The CDR3 DNA sequence: TGTGCCAGTAAGATCGCGGGGGTTGGGTCCTACGAGCAGTACTTC. The encoded protein is CASKIAGVGSYEQYF.